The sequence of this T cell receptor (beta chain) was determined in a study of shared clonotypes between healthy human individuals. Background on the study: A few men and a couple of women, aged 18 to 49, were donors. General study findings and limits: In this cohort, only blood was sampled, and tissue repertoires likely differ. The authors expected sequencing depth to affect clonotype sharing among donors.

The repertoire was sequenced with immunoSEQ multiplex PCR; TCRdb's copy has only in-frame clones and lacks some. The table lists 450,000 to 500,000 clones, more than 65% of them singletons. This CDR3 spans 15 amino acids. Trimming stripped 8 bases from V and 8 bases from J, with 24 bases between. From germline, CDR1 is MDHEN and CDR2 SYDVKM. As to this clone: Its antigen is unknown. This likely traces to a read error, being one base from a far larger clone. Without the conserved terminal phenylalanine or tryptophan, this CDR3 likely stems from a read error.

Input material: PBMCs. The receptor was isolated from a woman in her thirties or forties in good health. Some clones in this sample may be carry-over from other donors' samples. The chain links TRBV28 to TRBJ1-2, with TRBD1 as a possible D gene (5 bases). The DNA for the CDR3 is TGTGCCAGCCTCGATTTCCCCGGGACGAGAAAAGGCTACACCTCC. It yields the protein CASLDFPGTRKGYTS.